This T cell receptor (beta chain) was sequenced for a study of T cells in Graves' hyperthyroidism and ophthalmopathy (dated by TCRdb to about 2019). At the level of the whole study: Peripheral blood was sampled at the time of initial diagnosis, prior to any treatment. TCR V-J signatures able to tell the groups apart were searched for in a discovery cohort of 100 patients, of whom approximately 40 had Graves' ophthalmopathy and 55 to 60 had stable Graves' hyperthyroidism. Following sampling, methimazole starting at 30 mg daily was given to hyperthyroidism patients, and high-dose intravenous methylprednisolone was given to ophthalmopathy patients. The paper reports TCR Vbeta CDR3 sequencing of approximately 140 peripheral blood samples: 40 or so ophthalmopathy, fewer than 85 hyperthyroidism and around 17 progressor patients. In about six Graves' hyperthyroidism patients, the study also compared T-cell repertoires from thyroid tissue with T-cell repertoires from blood. The roughly 91 discovery patients were randomly split 7:3 into training and test sets. An independent validation cohort of under 20 hyperthyroidism patients and more than 15 patients who later progressed to ophthalmopathy tested prospective prediction of ophthalmopathy.

In the ophthalmopathy patients, disease was moderately to severely active, with a Clinical Activity Score of 3 or more, a NOSPECS grade of 4 or more, and a duration of less than 3 months. Any patient with an uncontrolled infection, another autoimmune disease, pregnancy or lactation was excluded. Clinical symptoms, serum thyroxine and TRAb, thyroid ultrasound, and orbital computed tomography formed the basis for the diagnoses. PBMCs were separated from roughly 9.6 ml of fresh peripheral blood using Ficoll-Paque density gradient centrifugation. Total RNA was extracted using Trizol reagent, and RNA quality was assessed on an Agilent 2100 Bioanalyzer. From a lookup of the germline V gene, CDR1 and CDR2 are MNHEY and SVGAGI. From the cysteine through the phenylalanine, the CDR3 covers 15 amino acids. Only the CDR3 DNA stays, 45 bases, in frame from base 1. At the junction V is shortened by 2 bases and J by 4 bases, with 15 bases in between.

TCR beta CDR3 regions were amplified from RNA transcripts. For the first round of RT-PCR on the TCR CDR3, the HTBI primer set was used together with the Qiagen OneStep RT-PCR kit. A second multiplex PCR round built the libraries, followed by size selection and purification. Libraries were sequenced paired-end with 100 bp reads on an Illumina HiSeq2000. In the authors' own workflow: SOAPnuke was used to process the raw data, removing reads that contained adapters or uncalled bases, had a mean Phred below 15, or lacked an exact match to the constant primer or identifier. High-quality paired reads were merged using COPE v1.2.5, and each unique nucleotide sequence was defined as a clonotype. Clonotypes were aligned to IMGT TRBV, TRBD and TRBJ reference segments using MiTCR v1.1. Analysis was restricted to V-J combinations with a frequency above 0.0001, which covered over 98% of repertoires. The TCS score was defined as the ratio of F50 (clonal expansion) to E x V (chaos), calculated using BLOSUM62-based TCRdist between CDR3 peptides within each V-J. Welch's t-statistics and random forest reduced fewer than 600 V-J features to roughly 13, which were used in a naive Bayes classifier (R e1071). TCRdb's own reprocessing of the public reads used fastp at Q25 and MiXCR and kept productive beta chains. Rows are unified per CDR3 protein, each entry keeping the most common DNA and genes. The V and J calls follow TCRdb's processing rather than the paper's. The sample table contains approximately 250,000 distinct CDR3 sequences; only one count was recorded for around 24% of them. Together, the top ten hold approximately 32% of the sample.

Paper-wide results and their limitations: Ophthalmopathy was separated from stable hyperthyroidism by a 13 V-J signature model, with about 88% sensitivity and about 81% specificity obtained in cross-validation and 80%/75% obtained in testing. Most expanded thyroid clonotypes (frequency above 0.001) were also found in blood, which suggests that blood repertoires may mirror thyroid immune responses. No statistical method was used to set the sample size in advance, and investigators knew the group allocation. In validation, progression to ophthalmopathy was predicted by the model with roughly 69% sensitivity and around 75% specificity, a median of around 6.5 months before onset.

With respect to this clonotype: Its antigen has not been determined. Base qualities are not at hand, and no much larger clone is one base apart.

The source material was blood. This chain is built from TRBV6-5 and TRBJ2-7; the D gene is perhaps TRBD1, from 5 matching bases. This receptor was taken from a woman between 40 and 50 years old with Graves' ophthalmopathy. CDR3 sequence: CASSYQGQRGYEQYF. The bases read TGTGCCAGCAGTTACCAGGGCCAAAGAGGTTACGAGCAGTACTTC.